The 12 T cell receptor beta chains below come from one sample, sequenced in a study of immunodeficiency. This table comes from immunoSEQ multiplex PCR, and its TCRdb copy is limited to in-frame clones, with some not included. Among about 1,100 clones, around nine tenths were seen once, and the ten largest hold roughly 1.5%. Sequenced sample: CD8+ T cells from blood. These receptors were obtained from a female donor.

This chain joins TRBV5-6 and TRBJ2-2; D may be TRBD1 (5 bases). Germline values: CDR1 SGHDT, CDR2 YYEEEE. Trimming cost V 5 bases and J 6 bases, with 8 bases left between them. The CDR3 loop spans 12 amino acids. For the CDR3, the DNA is TGTGCCAGCAGACCAGGGTCCGGGGAGCTGTTTTTT. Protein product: CASRPGSGELFF.

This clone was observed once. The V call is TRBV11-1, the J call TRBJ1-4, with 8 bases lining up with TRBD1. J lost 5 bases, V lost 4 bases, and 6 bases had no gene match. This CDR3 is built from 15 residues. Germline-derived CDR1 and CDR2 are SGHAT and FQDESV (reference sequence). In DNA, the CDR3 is TGTGCCAGCAGCTGGTCGGACAGGGAGAATGAAAAACTGTTTTTT. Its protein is CASSWSDRENEKLFF.

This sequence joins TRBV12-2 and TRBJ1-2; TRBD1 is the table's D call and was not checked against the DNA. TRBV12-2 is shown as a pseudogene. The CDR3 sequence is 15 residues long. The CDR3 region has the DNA TGTGCAAGTCGCTTACAGGGCCCCCTCCTCTATGGCTACACCTTC. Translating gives CASRLQGPLLYGYTF.

In DNA form, the CDR3 reads TGTGCCAGCAGTGAATTCCCTCGGGGGGCCCCCCCTGGGCAGTATTTT. Translating it yields CASSEFPRGAPPGQYF. The rearrangement links TRBV6-1 to TRBJ2-3; the D gene is possibly TRBD2 (7 bases). The CDR3 length is 16 residues. Trimming cost V 2 bases and J 11 bases, with 23 bases left between them. Germline lookup yields CDR1 MNHNS and CDR2 SASEGT.

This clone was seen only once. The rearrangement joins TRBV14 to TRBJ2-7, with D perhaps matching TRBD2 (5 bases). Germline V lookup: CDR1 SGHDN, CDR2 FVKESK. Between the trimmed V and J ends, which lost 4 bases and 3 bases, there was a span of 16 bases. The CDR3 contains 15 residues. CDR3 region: CASSPPGLDLYEQYF. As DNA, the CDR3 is TGTGCCAGCAGCCCCCCCGGACTCGATCTCTACGAGCAGTACTTC.

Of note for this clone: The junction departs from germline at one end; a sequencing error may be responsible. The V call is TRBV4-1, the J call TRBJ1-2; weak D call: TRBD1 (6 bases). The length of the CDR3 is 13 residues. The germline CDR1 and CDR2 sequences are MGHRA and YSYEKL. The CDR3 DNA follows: TGCGCCAGCAGCCAACCGGGCGCCGGTTGGACAGACTTC. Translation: CASSQPGAGWTDF.

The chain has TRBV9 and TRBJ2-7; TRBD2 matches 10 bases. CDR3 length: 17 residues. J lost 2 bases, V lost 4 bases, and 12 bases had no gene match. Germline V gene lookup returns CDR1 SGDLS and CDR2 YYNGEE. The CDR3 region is CASSSGPSSGGPYEQYF. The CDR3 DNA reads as TGTGCCAGCAGCTCAGGACCGTCTAGCGGGGGTCCCTACGAGCAGTACTTC.

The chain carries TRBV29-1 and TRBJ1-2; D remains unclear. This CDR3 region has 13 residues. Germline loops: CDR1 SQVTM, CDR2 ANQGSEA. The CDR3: CSSGRIKGYGYTF. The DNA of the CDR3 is TGCAGTTCCGGGCGTATAAAGGGTTATGGCTACACCTTC.

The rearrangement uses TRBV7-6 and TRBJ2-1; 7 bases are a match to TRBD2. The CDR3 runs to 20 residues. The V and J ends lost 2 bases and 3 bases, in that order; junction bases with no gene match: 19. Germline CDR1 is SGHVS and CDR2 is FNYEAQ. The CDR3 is CASSLFEASGSVAVYNEQFF. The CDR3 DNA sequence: TGTGCCAGCAGCTTATTCGAGGCTAGCGGTTCCGTAGCCGTCTACAATGAGCAGTTCTTC.

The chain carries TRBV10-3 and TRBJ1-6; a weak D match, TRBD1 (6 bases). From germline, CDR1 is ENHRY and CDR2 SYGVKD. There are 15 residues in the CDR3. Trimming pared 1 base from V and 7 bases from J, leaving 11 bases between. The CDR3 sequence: CAISELQGGNSPLHF. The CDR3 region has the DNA TGTGCCATCAGTGAGTTACAGGGTGGAAATTCACCCCTCCACTTT.

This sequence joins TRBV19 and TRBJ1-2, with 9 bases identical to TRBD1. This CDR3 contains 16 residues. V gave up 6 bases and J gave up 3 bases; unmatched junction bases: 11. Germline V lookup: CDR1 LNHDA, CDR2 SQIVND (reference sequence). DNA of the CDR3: TGTGCCAGTAGCCGGGACAGGGTGCCCCAAGACTATGGCTACACCTTC. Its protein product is CASSRDRVPQDYGYTF.

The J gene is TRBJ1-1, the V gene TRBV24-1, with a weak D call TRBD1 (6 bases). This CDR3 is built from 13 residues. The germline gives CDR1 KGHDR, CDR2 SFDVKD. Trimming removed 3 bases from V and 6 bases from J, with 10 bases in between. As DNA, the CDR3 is TGTGCCACCAGTGATGGACAGATCCCTGAAGCTTTCTTT. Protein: CATSDGQIPEAFF.